Shown below are 29 T cell receptor beta chains from a single sample sequenced in a study of shared clonotypes between healthy human individuals. Generated by immunoSEQ multiplex PCR, the TCRdb table keeps only in-frame clones and is missing some. The table lists roughly 2.5 million clones, about 92% of them singletons. Sequencing was carried out using naive CD4+ T cells sorted from blood. Subset specified: CD45RA+ positively selected. These receptors were collected from a man aged 18 to 29 in good health.

The chain couples TRBV7-2 to TRBJ2-1, with D unclear. This CDR3 has 14 residues. V dropped 5 bases and J dropped 2 bases, with 10 bases sitting between them. The germline V gene encodes CDR1 SGHTA and CDR2 FQGNSA. The CDR3 is CASSLIVTYNEQFF. For the CDR3, the DNA is TGTGCCAGCAGCCTTATAGTGACCTACAATGAGCAGTTCTTC. Full variable domain (missing parts from reference TRBV7-2 and TRBJ2-1): GAGVSQSPSNKVTEKGKDVELRCDPISGHTALYWYRQSLGQGLEFLIYFQGNSAPDKSGLPSDRFSAERTGGSVSTLTIQRTQQEDSAVYLCASSLIVTYNEQFFGPGTRLTVL.

V gene TRBV7-3 combines with J gene TRBJ2-1, with TRBD1 matching 7 bases. The germline gives CDR1 SGHTA, CDR2 FQGTGA. This CDR3 comprises 19 residues. J lost 5 bases, V lost 5 bases, and 21 bases had no gene match. CDR3 sequence reads: CASSPWTGDWESRHNEQFF. The CDR3 DNA reads as TGTGCCAGCAGCCCCTGGACAGGCGACTGGGAAAGCAGGCACAATGAGCAGTTCTTC.

The gene calls are TRBV10-3 and TRBJ1-2; D perhaps matches TRBD1 (5 bases). Germline CDR1 is ENHRY and CDR2 is SYGVKD. This CDR3 region has 13 residues. V lost 3 bases and J lost 3, with 8 bases in between. The CDR3, as DNA: TGTGCCATCAGTGACTCCAGGGACTATGGCTACACCTTC. Protein product: CAISDSRDYGYTF.

The genes are TRBV10-3 and TRBJ2-7, with TRBD2 matching over 7 bases. Losses at the gene ends were 0 bases for V and 3 bases for J; bases not matched to a gene: 5. From germline, CDR1 is ENHRY and CDR2 SYGVKD. CDR3 length: 15 amino acids. The CDR3 spells CAISESGGGVYEQYF. Here the CDR3 DNA reads TGTGCCATCAGTGAGTCTGGCGGGGGTGTCTACGAGCAGTACTTC.

V usage is TRBV11-2 and J usage is TRBJ2-7; the D gene could be TRBD1 or TRBD2 (6 bases each). Per germline, CDR1 SGHAT and CDR2 FQNNGV. The ends were cut back, 3 bases at V and 2 bases at J, with 14 bases in the middle. This CDR3 spans 15 amino acids. CDR3 nucleotide sequence: TGTGCCAGCAGCTTTAGGGGGGCCTCACCCTACGAGCAGTACTTC. Translating gives CASSFRGASPYEQYF.

The J gene is TRBJ2-5, the V gene TRBV5-8, with 7 bases aligning to TRBD1. There are 16 residues in the CDR3. Trimming cost V 2 bases and J 1 base; bases outside gene matches: 8. Per germline, CDR1 SGHTS and CDR2 YDEGEE. CDR3 in amino acids: CASSFGQAESQETQYF. CDR3 DNA sequence: TGTGCCAGCAGCTTCGGACAGGCCGAGAGCCAAGAGACCCAGTACTTC.

The chain couples TRBV6-1 to TRBJ2-5; 8 bases align to TRBD2. The V gene's germline CDR1 is MNHNS and CDR2 SASEGT. The CDR3 spans 14 residues. V shed 3 bases, J shed 5 bases, and the junction held 5 bases outside the gene matches. The CDR3 nucleotides are TGTGCCAGCAGTGATTCGGGAGGGTCGGAGACCCAGTACTTC. Translating it yields CASSDSGGSETQYF.

The chain has TRBV6-6 and TRBJ2-1; 9 nucleotides agree with TRBD1. The J segment lost 4 bases and the V segment lost 4 bases, leaving 8 bases of the junction unmatched. This CDR3 region has 16 residues. Germline CDR1 reads MNHNY; CDR2 reads SVGAGI (reference sequence). The CDR3 here is CASSSPDRGAYNEQFF. The CDR3, as DNA: TGTGCCAGCAGTTCCCCCGACAGGGGGGCTTACAATGAGCAGTTCTTC.

This clone occurred once. The rearrangement uses TRBV6-5 and TRBJ2-5; 7 positions agree with TRBD1. Germline V lookup: CDR1 MNHEY, CDR2 SVGAGI. The CDR3 sequence is 14 residues long. V lost 4 bases and J lost 4; bases outside the gene matches: 6. The CDR3 region has the DNA TGTGCCAGCAGTTCCGGTCACAGGGGAGAGACCCAGTACTTC. It translates to CASSSGHRGETQYF.

The CDR3 DNA is TGCAGTGCACGGACCCTCGGAGAGCAGTACTTC. This gives the protein CSARTLGEQYF. V is TRBV20-1 and J is TRBJ2-7, with unresolved D. This CDR3 has 11 amino acids. Trimming cost V 6 bases and J 7 bases, with 13 bases left between them. The germline V gene has CDR1 DFQATT and CDR2 SNEGSKA (reference sequence).

This clone has only one observation. The CDR3 region has the DNA TGTGCCAGCAGCCAAGAAGGGAAAGGGGGGGAGACCCAGTACTTC. Protein product: CASSQEGKGGETQYF. This rearrangement joins TRBV14 to TRBJ2-5; D may match TRBD1 or TRBD2 (6 bases each). Germline V gene sequence: CDR1 SGHDN, CDR2 FVKESK. The CDR3 spans 15 residues. Trimming shortened V by 0 bases and J by 5 bases, and 13 bases separated the two germline ends.

This clone turned up a few times. V usage is TRBV19 and J usage is TRBJ1-1; D unresolved. Per germline, CDR1 LNHDA and CDR2 SQIVND (reference sequence). Trimming cost V 10 bases and J 4 bases, with 16 bases left between them. This CDR3 contains 13 residues. The chain's CDR3 is CATTVAGGTEAFF. CDR3 DNA sequence: TGTGCCACCACAGTGGCAGGCGGCACTGAAGCTTTCTTT.

The chain employs TRBV5-1 and TRBJ2-7, with D perhaps matching TRBD1 (5 bases). V shed 9 bases and J shed 3 bases, with 7 bases lying between them. The CDR3 has 10 residues. The germline V gene has CDR1 SGHRS and CDR2 YFSETQ. The CDR3 sequence: CAKGIYEQYF. The CDR3 coding sequence is TGCGCCAAGGGGATCTACGAGCAGTACTTC.

The chain employs TRBV6-5 and TRBJ1-5, with TRBD1 matching over 7 bases. The germline CDR1 and CDR2 sequences are MNHEY and SVGAGI. This CDR3 has 13 residues. Trimming removed 5 bases from V and 7 bases from J; junction bases left unmatched: 5. The CDR3: CASSGDSGQPQHF. The CDR3, as DNA: TGTGCCAGCAGTGGGGACAGCGGACAGCCCCAGCATTTT.

Remarks on this clone: The sample has other DNA sequences that encode this CDR3 too. The J gene is TRBJ2-7, the V gene TRBV11-2; D gene ambiguous. CDR3 length: 12 amino acids. V was shortened by 4 bases and J by 4 bases, with 8 bases between the two germline ends. Germline V gene lookup returns CDR1 SGHAT and CDR2 FQNNGV. CDR3 protein: CASSSTGYEQYF. CDR3 coding DNA: TGTGCCAGCAGCTCCACTGGGTACGAGCAGTACTTC.

This chain connects TRBV6-1 to TRBJ1-2, with 11 nucleotides matching TRBD1. With 7 bases clipped from V and 6 bases from J, the junction kept 10 bases outside the gene matches. This CDR3 contains 15 residues. The germline V gene encodes CDR1 MNHNS and CDR2 SASEGT. The CDR3 nucleotides read TGTGCCAGCACTCGGACAGGGGGCGCTTTTAATGGCTACACCTTC. Its protein product is CASTRTGGAFNGYTF.

The V gene is TRBV7-2, the J gene TRBJ2-3; TRBD2 agrees at 8 bases. This CDR3 comprises 13 residues. The J segment lost 5 bases and the V segment lost 5 bases, leaving 3 bases of the junction unmatched. CDR1 and CDR2 from the germline V gene are SGHTA and FQGNSA. CDR3 coding DNA: TGTGCCAGCAGCCTGCTAGCGGGAGATACGCAGTATTTT. Its protein is CASSLLAGDTQYF.

The V gene is TRBV18, the J gene TRBJ1-1; TRBD1 matches at 7 bases. From germline, CDR1 is KGHSH and CDR2 LQKENI. After removal of 5 bases from V and 3 bases from J, the junction contained 9 bases not matched to a gene. The CDR3 totals 15 residues. CDR3 coding DNA: TGTGCCAGCTCATCAAAGACTGGGACAGACACTGAAGCTTTCTTT. This codes for CASSSKTGTDTEAFF.

The rearrangement joins TRBV5-5 to TRBJ1-4; D is perhaps TRBD1 (5 bases). CDR3 length: 14 amino acids. Germline V gene data show CDR1 as SGHKS and CDR2 as YYEKEE (reference sequence). Trimming left V 4 bases short and J 3 bases short, with 10 bases between. CDR3 sequence reads: CASSRDGSNEKLFF. The CDR3 bases are TGTGCCAGCAGCCGGGACGGATCTAATGAAAAACTGTTTTTT. The full variable domain, with the rest looked up from reference TRBV5-5 and TRBJ1-4, is DAGVTQSPTHLIKTRGQQVTLRCSPISGHKSVSWYQQVLGQGPQFIFQYYEKEERGRGNFPDRFSARQFPNYSSELNVNALLLGDSALYLCASSRDGSNEKLFFGSGTQLSVL.

The chain joins TRBV5-1 to TRBJ2-5; D possibly corresponds to TRBD1 (5 bases). This CDR3 is 12 amino acids long. Trimming took off 2 bases at V and 10 bases at J, with 12 bases between the two ends. Looked up from germline, CDR1 is SGHRS and CDR2 is YFSETQ. For the CDR3, the DNA is TGCGCCAGCAGCTTCGATACAGGTTACCAGTACTTC. Residues: CASSFDTGYQYF.

This clone appeared a single time. The chain is built from TRBV7-2 and TRBJ1-6; TRBD1 matches at 8 bases. Trimming removed 6 bases from V and 7 bases from J; junction bases left unmatched: 5. The CDR3 is 14 residues long. The germline V gene encodes CDR1 SGHTA and CDR2 FQGNSA. CDR3 DNA sequence: TGTGCCAGCAGATCAAGACAGGGGAATTCACCCCTCCACTTT. Translated: CASRSRQGNSPLHF. Looking up the rest from reference TRBV7-2 and TRBJ1-6 gives the full variable domain: GAGVSQSPSNKVTEKGKDVELRCDPISGHTALYWYRQSLGQGLEFLIYFQGNSAPDKSGLPSDRFSAERTGGSVSTLTIQRTQQEDSAVYLCASRSRQGNSPLHFGNGTRLTVT.

J is TRBJ2-5 and V is TRBV2, with D hard to call. The CDR3 length is 11 residues. The ends were cut back, 3 bases at V and 11 bases at J, with 10 bases in the middle. CDR1 is SNHLY, CDR2 FYNNEI, per germline. Written as DNA, the CDR3 is TGTGCCAGCAGTGACGGTCCCACGCAGTACTTC. It specifies CASSDGPTQYF.

About this clone itself: The same CDR3 is also encoded by other DNA sequences in this sample. The chain links TRBV7-2 to TRBJ2-5; no clear D. V was cut by 5 bases and J by 4 bases, with 5 bases left in between. In germline, CDR1 is SGHTA, CDR2 FQGNSA. This CDR3 is 11 amino acids long. The CDR3 protein is CASSPGETQYF. The DNA of the CDR3 is TGTGCCAGCAGCCCGGGAGAGACCCAGTACTTC.

The V and J genes are TRBV6-1 and TRBJ1-1; no clear D gene. The CDR3 sequence is 11 residues long. Trimming cost V 8 bases and J 11 bases, with 15 bases left between them. Germline V CDR1 and CDR2: MNHNS, SASEGT. CDR3 DNA: TGTGCCAGCGAGTGGCAGAATACGGCTTTCTTT. The encoded protein is CASEWQNTAFF.

This chain uses TRBV18 with TRBJ2-2; D is unclear. CDR1 is KGHSH and CDR2 is LQKENI in the germline V gene. The length of the CDR3 is 14 residues. Trimming removed 0 bases at V and 6 bases at J, with 8 bases between. CDR3 sequence (DNA): TGTGCCAGCTCACCACCTGGGCAGCCCGGGGAGCTGTTTTTT. It yields the protein CASSPPGQPGELFF.

Points on this clone: This specimen includes other DNA sequences encoding the same CDR3. The V and J genes are TRBV10-1 and TRBJ1-2, with D unclear. Trimming cost V 6 bases and J 4 bases, with 12 bases left between them. The CDR3 totals 13 residues. Germline CDR1 reads WNHNN; CDR2 reads SYGVQD (reference sequence). DNA for the CDR3: TGCGCCAGCAGCGAGGACCGGGGCTATGGCTACACCTTC. Translated: CASSEDRGYGYTF.

The V gene is TRBV30, the J gene TRBJ2-2; 9 bases fit TRBD2. The CDR3 contains 17 residues. V trimming: 2 bases; J trimming: 1 base; junction bases outside the gene matches: 8. The germline V gene encodes CDR1 GTSNPN and CDR2 SVGIG (reference sequence). The CDR3 sequence is CAWSNVWTSENTGELFF. The CDR3 DNA follows: TGTGCCTGGAGTAATGTTTGGACTAGCGAGAACACCGGGGAGCTGTTTTTT. The entire variable domain, with the rest obtained from reference TRBV30 and TRBJ2-2, is as follows: SQTIHQWPATLVQPVGSPLSLECTVEGTSNPNLYWYRQAAGRGLQLLFYSVGIGQISSEVPQNLSASRPQDRQFILSSKKLLLSDSGFYLCAWSNVWTSENTGELFFGEGSRLTVL.

The chain combines TRBV5-1 with TRBJ1-1, with D perhaps TRBD1 (5 bases). This CDR3 is 17 amino acids long. In germline, CDR1 is SGHRS, CDR2 YFSETQ. V lost 2 bases to trimming and J lost 0 bases, with 17 bases between them. In DNA form, the CDR3 reads TGCGCCAGCAGCTTCACACCGGTGCAGGGTCTGAACACTGAAGCTTTCTTT. It yields the protein CASSFTPVQGLNTEAFF.

As to this clone: The same CDR3 can be traced to other DNA sequences in this sample. The chain combines TRBV5-1 with TRBJ2-1, with TRBD1 matching over 7 bases. The CDR3 is 14 residues long. Germline V gene sequence: CDR1 SGHRS, CDR2 YFSETQ. V gave up 0 bases and J gave up 6 bases; unmatched junction bases: 3. The CDR3 nucleotides are TGCGCCAGCAGCTTGGGGGCAGGGGGCAATGAGCAGTTCTTC. Its protein product is CASSLGAGGNEQFF. The variable domain in full, with the rest retrieved from reference TRBV5-1 and TRBJ2-1, is KAGVTQTPRYLIKTRGQQVTLSCSPISGHRSVSWYQQTPGQGLQFLFEYFSETQRNKGNFPGRFSGRQFSNSRSEMNVSTLELGDSALYLCASSLGAGGNEQFFGPGTRLTVL.